These 21 T cell receptor beta chains share one sample of origin, sequenced in a study of blood T cells in healthy people across ages. PCR was performed a second time for about 7 to 12 cycles using a sample-barcoded 5' primer and a J-beta primer mix. TCRdb independently ran MiXCR on the 5' RACE reads; one entry per CDR3 protein. This table has some 1.5 million distinct CDR3 sequences, 35% to 45% appearing once. Source material: blood. Receptor source: a woman younger than 30 in good health.

The chain has TRBV6-5 and TRBJ2-4, with D perhaps TRBD1 (5 bases). The J call may be incorrect, as the DNA end agrees better with TRBJ2-7. Germline V gene lookup returns CDR1 MNHEY and CDR2 SVGAGI. This CDR3 has 14 amino acids. The CDR3 DNA reads as TGTGCCAGCAGACAGACAGACCCTCCCTACGAGCAGTACTTC. Amino acid sequence: CASRQTDPPYEQYF.

The gene calls are TRBV9 and TRBJ1-1, with a weak D call TRBD1 (5 bases). The CDR3 spans 16 residues. The germline CDR1 and CDR2 sequences are SGDLS and YYNGEE. The germline V and J ends were trimmed by 2 bases and 1 base, with 15 bases remaining between them. The CDR3 here is CASSVGPHASNTEAFF. The DNA of the CDR3 is TGTGCCAGCAGCGTGGGGCCCCACGCTTCGAACACTGAAGCTTTCTTT.

This clonotype was seen more than once but under ten times. This CDR3 is CASSQDPGRYTGELFF. As DNA, the CDR3 is TGCGCCAGCAGCCAAGATCCTGGCCGATACACCGGGGAGCTGTTTTTT. The chain employs TRBV4-3 and TRBJ2-2, with D unclear. Germline loops: CDR1 LGHNA, CDR2 YSLEER. The CDR3 loop spans 16 amino acids. Deletions cut 0 bases from V and 3 bases from J, with 11 bases between.

This clonotype was detected many times. The rearrangement uses TRBV12-3 or TRBV12-4 and TRBJ2-7; 7 bases are shared with TRBD1. V lost 5 bases, J lost 1 base, and 5 bases stayed unmatched. The CDR3 extends over 14 amino acids. This CDR3 is CASSPTGTSYEQYF. Here the CDR3 DNA reads TGTGCCAGCAGTCCGACAGGGACGTCCTACGAGCAGTACTTC.

This clonotype has a handful of counts. V usage is TRBV5-1 and J usage is TRBJ2-1; TRBD1 matches 8 bases. Trimming removed 4 bases from V and 5 bases from J; junction bases left unmatched: 11. Per germline, CDR1 SGHRS and CDR2 YFSETQ. This CDR3 is built from 16 residues. CDR3 in DNA: TGCGCCAGCAGCCCGCGGATTGGGACAGGCGACAATGAGCAGTTCTTC. This encodes CASSPRIGTGDNEQFF. Drawing the rest from reference TRBV5-1 and TRBJ2-1, the complete variable domain is KAGVTQTPRYLIKTRGQQVTLSCSPISGHRSVSWYQQTPGQGLQFLFEYFSETQRNKGNFPGRFSGRQFSNSRSEMNVSTLELGDSALYLCASSPRIGTGDNEQFFGPGTRLTVL.

The table lists this clonotype with a few counts. The CDR3 sequence is CASSPGRFYNEQFF. In nucleotides, the CDR3 is TGTGCCAGCTCACCCGGTCGTTTTTACAATGAGCAGTTCTTC. The J gene is TRBJ2-1, the V gene TRBV18; no clear D. V lost 3 bases, J lost 4 bases, and 10 bases lay in between. Germline V gene data show CDR1 as KGHSH and CDR2 as LQKENI. This CDR3 has 14 residues. Looking up the rest from reference TRBV18 and TRBJ2-1 gives the full variable domain: NAGVMQNPRHLVRRRGQEARLRCSPMKGHSHVYWYRQLPEEGLKFMVYLQKENIIDESGMPKERFSAEFPKEGPSILRIQQVVRGDSAAYFCASSPGRFYNEQFFGPGTRLTVL.

V and J are TRBV24-1 and TRBJ2-1; D is possibly TRBD2 (6 bases). V lost 3 bases, J lost 2 bases, and 13 bases lay in between. CDR1 KGHDR and CDR2 SFDVKD come from the germline V gene. The CDR3 is made up of 16 amino acids. CDR3: CATSDVRGYPYNEQFF. Written as DNA, the CDR3 is TGTGCCACCAGTGATGTGCGGGGCTATCCCTACAATGAGCAGTTCTTC.

This rearrangement joins TRBV12-3 or TRBV12-4 to TRBJ2-7, with 9 bases that match TRBD1. The junction had 10 bases not matched to a gene; V was cut back by 6 bases and J by 7 bases. The CDR3 is made up of 14 amino acids. CDR3 residues: CASRPWTGDNEQYF. In DNA form, the CDR3 reads TGTGCCAGCAGACCCTGGACAGGGGACAATGAGCAGTACTTC.

The rearrangement links TRBV27 to TRBJ2-1, with D unclear. With 0 bases removed from V and 8 bases from J, the gap between germline ends came to 11 bases. Germline CDR1 MNHEY, CDR2 SMNVEV (reference sequence). CDR3 length: 14 residues. CDR3: CASSLSPVLHEQFF. CDR3 nucleotide sequence: TGTGCCAGCAGTTTATCCCCAGTTCTCCATGAGCAGTTCTTC.

This clonotype was seen a handful of times. The rearrangement links TRBV6-2 or TRBV6-3 to TRBJ2-3, with 10 bases identical to TRBD1. The germline gives CDR1 MNHEY, CDR2 SVGEGT. The V segment lost 2 bases and the J segment 6 bases; nucleotides outside the gene matches: 11. This CDR3 spans 17 amino acids. For the CDR3, the DNA is TGTGCCAGCAGTTACAACCCGTACCGGGACAGGGGTGATACGCAGTATTTT. It encodes CASSYNPYRDRGDTQYF.

This clonotype came up a few times. V and J are TRBV6-1 and TRBJ2-7; D is perhaps TRBD1 (6 bases). The CDR3 sequence is 14 residues long. V was clipped by 6 bases and J by 0 bases, with 12 bases between them. Per germline, CDR1 MNHNS and CDR2 SASEGT. CDR3 coding DNA: TGTGCCAGCAGGGACACAGGGATCTCCTACGAGCAGTACTTC. It codes for CASRDTGISYEQYF.

The V and J genes are TRBV27 and TRBJ1-5; D may be TRBD1 (6 bases). CDR1 and CDR2 from the germline V gene are MNHEY and SMNVEV (reference sequence). V was cut by 5 bases and J by 0 bases, with 11 bases left in between. This CDR3 region has 15 residues. The CDR3 sequence is CASSHHRDSNQPQHF. The CDR3, as DNA: TGTGCCAGCAGTCATCACAGGGATAGCAATCAGCCCCAGCATTTT.

The CDR3 is CASSLGETGGGYGYTF. In DNA, the CDR3 is TGTGCCAGCAGCTTAGGGGAGACAGGGGGCGGCTATGGCTACACCTTC. The J gene is TRBJ1-2, the V gene TRBV7-9; 10 bases are a match to TRBD1. The CDR3 is 16 amino acids. The germline gives CDR1 SEHNR, CDR2 FQNEAQ (reference sequence). The ends lost 1 base at V and 4 bases at J; junction bases unmatched: 6.

J is TRBJ1-4 and V is TRBV5-1; D is uncertain. The CDR3 extends over 14 amino acids. The V end lost 3 bases, the J end lost 2 bases, and 8 bases lay between the germline ends. Germline V gene data show CDR1 as SGHRS and CDR2 as YFSETQ. The CDR3 region has the DNA TGCGCCAGCAGCTCGGCTTCGACTAATGAAAAACTGTTTTTT. This sequence encodes CASSSASTNEKLFF.

This clonotype was found a few times. V is TRBV20-1 and J is TRBJ2-3; D is unclear. Trimming left V 0 bases short and J 0 bases short, with 4 bases between. The CDR3 is 13 residues long. From germline, CDR1 is DFQATT and CDR2 SNEGSKA (reference sequence). CDR3 sequence (DNA): TGCAGTGCTAGAGACACTAGCACAGATACGCAGTATTTT. Protein sequence: CSARDTSTDTQYF.

This clonotype was seen only a few times. The CDR3 here is CASSLVPGVNYGYTF. For the CDR3, the DNA is TGCGCCAGCAGCTTGGTCCCAGGGGTCAACTATGGCTACACCTTC. This chain uses TRBV5-1 with TRBJ1-2, with D maybe TRBD1 (6 bases). CDR3 length equals 15 residues. Trimming removed 0 bases at V and 2 bases at J, with 11 bases between. From germline, CDR1 is SGHRS and CDR2 YFSETQ.

This clonotype was observed a handful of times. The V and J genes are TRBV12-3 or TRBV12-4 and TRBJ2-2; the D gene is possibly TRBD2 (6 bases). The CDR3 length is 14 residues. V gave up 5 bases and J gave up 5 bases, with 12 bases separating them. The CDR3 sequence is CASSAGLLTGELFF. CDR3 DNA: TGTGCCAGCAGTGCGGGACTTCTTACCGGGGAGCTGTTTTTT.

This chain links TRBV20-1 with TRBJ2-1; 13 bases fit TRBD2. The CDR3 loop spans 15 amino acids. Germline CDR1 is DFQATT and CDR2 is SNEGSKA (reference sequence). J lost 4 bases, V lost 5 bases, and 5 bases had no gene match. DNA for the CDR3: TGCAGTGCTCCAGGGACTAGCGGGAATTACAATGAGCAGTTCTTC. Residues: CSAPGTSGNYNEQFF.

This clonotype was counted many times. The rearrangement links TRBV3-1 to TRBJ2-1, with 7 positions matching TRBD2. The J call is in doubt because the DNA end fits TRBJ2-7 better. From germline, CDR1 is LGHDT and CDR2 YNNKEL (reference sequence). The CDR3 spans 14 residues. The CDR3 is CASSPDWDYNEQYF. The CDR3 region has the DNA TGTGCCAGCAGCCCAGACTGGGACTACAATGAGCAGTACTTC.

The J gene is TRBJ2-1, the V gene TRBV30; D is perhaps TRBD2 (5 bases). Looked up from germline, CDR1 is GTSNPN and CDR2 is SVGIG (reference sequence). This CDR3 has 11 residues. V was pared by 8 bases and J by 9 bases, with 14 bases between. The CDR3 region is CAGNPGSEQFF. In DNA, the CDR3 is TGTGCCGGGAACCCGGGGAGTGAGCAGTTCTTC. Full variable domain (remainder filled in from reference TRBV30 and TRBJ2-1): SQTIHQWPATLVQPVGSPLSLECTVEGTSNPNLYWYRQAAGRGLQLLFYSVGIGQISSEVPQNLSASRPQDRQFILSSKKLLLSDSGFYLCAGNPGSEQFFGPGTRLTVL.

This clonotype was detected many times. This sequence joins TRBV7-6 and TRBJ2-7; no definite D call. Germline V lookup: CDR1 SGHVS, CDR2 FNYEAQ. This CDR3 is built from 18 residues. V shed 10 bases and J shed 8 bases, with 36 bases lying between them. The CDR3 DNA sequence: TGTGCCATTCCGCTCCCCGCGTCCCCTCAACCCGGTCTCGGCCAGCAGTACTTC. This codes for CAIPLPASPQPGLGQQYF.